This T cell receptor (beta chain) was sequenced for a study of blood T cells in healthy people across ages. Study findings and constraints: Both naive CD4+ cell counts and diversity were greater in long-lived donors than in aged donors.

Through a sample-barcoded 5' primer and a J-beta primer mix, a second PCR was run for about 6 to 11 cycles. TCRdb used MiXCR to reprocess the 5' RACE reads, holding one entry per CDR3 protein. The data hold 750,000 to 950,000 distinct CDR3 sequences, with approximately 32% observed a single time. This CDR3 spans 16 amino acids. Trimming cost V 2 bases and J 1 base; bases outside gene matches: 7. From germline, CDR1 is SGHDT and CDR2 YYEEEE. This clonotype was counted between two and nine times. Its matching antigen is unknown. This sample also appeared in a second study, on T cells of mothers and their children.

This sequence joins TRBV5-6 and TRBJ1-1, with TRBD1 matching over 8 bases. The receptor was isolated from a middle-aged woman in good health. The material sequenced was blood. CDR3 protein: CASSFFAGGRNTEAFF. CDR3 sequence (DNA): TGTGCCAGCAGCTTTTTTGCAGGGGGCAGGAACACTGAAGCTTTCTTT.